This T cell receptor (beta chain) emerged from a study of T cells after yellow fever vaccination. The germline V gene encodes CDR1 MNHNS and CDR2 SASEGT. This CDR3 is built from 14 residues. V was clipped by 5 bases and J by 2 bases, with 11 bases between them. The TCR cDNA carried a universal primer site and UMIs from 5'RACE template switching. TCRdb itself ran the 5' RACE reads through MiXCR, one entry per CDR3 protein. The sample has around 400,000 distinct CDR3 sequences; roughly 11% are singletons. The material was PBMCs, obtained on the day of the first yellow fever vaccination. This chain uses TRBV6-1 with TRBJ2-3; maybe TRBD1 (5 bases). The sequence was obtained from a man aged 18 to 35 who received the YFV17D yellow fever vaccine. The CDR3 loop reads CASSPDRHTDTQYF. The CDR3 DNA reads TGTGCCAGCAGTCCCGACAGACACACAGATACGCAGTATTTT.